This entry lists 21 T cell receptor beta chains sequenced from one sample in a study of early T cells in non-severe SARS-CoV-2 infection. From the 5' RACE reads, TCRdb called clonotypes with MiXCR, one entry per CDR3 protein. The sample contains about 40,000 distinct CDR3 sequences, roughly 5% of which appear only once. Sequencing was performed on whole blood. Source of these receptors: an adult who was a healthcare worker with PCR-confirmed SARS-CoV-2 infection or an uninfected control (not recorded which).

This clonotype was detected a few times. The chain recombines TRBV19 with TRBJ2-5; D is undetermined. Germline CDR1 LNHDA, CDR2 SQIVND (reference sequence). The CDR3 runs 13 residues. V was trimmed by 4 bases and J by 10 bases, leaving 16 bases between them. The CDR3 is CASSTSLAAIQYF. The DNA of the CDR3 is TGTGCCAGTAGTACCTCCCTGGCCGCCATCCAGTACTTC.

This clonotype has a handful of counts. The chain links TRBV20-1 to TRBJ2-1, with D perhaps matching TRBD1 (5 bases). The CDR3 is 11 amino acids. V was shortened by 6 bases and J by 6 bases, with 9 bases between the two germline ends. Germline values: CDR1 DFQATT, CDR2 SNEGSKA (reference sequence). CDR3 sequence: CSARAVNEQFF. The CDR3 DNA reads TGCAGTGCCAGGGCGGTCAATGAGCAGTTCTTC.

This clonotype came up many times. This chain links TRBV12-3 or TRBV12-4 with TRBJ1-3; unclear D gene. V was clipped by 6 bases and J by 4 bases, with 4 bases between them. There are 11 residues in the CDR3. The CDR3 is CASSTGNTIYF. The DNA of the CDR3 is TGTGCCAGCAGCACGGGAAACACCATATATTTT.

This clonotype was detected ten times or more. The chain carries TRBV7-2 and TRBJ1-3; a possible D gene is TRBD1 (5 bases). V gave up 5 bases and J gave up 1 base, with 12 bases separating them. CDR1 SGHTA and CDR2 FQGNSA come from the germline V gene. CDR3 length: 15 residues. The chain's CDR3 is CASSHSGKSGNTIYF. Written as DNA, the CDR3 is TGTGCCAGCAGCCACTCAGGGAAATCTGGAAACACCATATATTTT.

The table lists this clonotype with many counts. V is TRBV7-2 and J is TRBJ2-1, with 8 nucleotides matching TRBD1. V shed 1 base and J 12 bases; nucleotides not matched to a gene: 14. This CDR3 spans 16 amino acids. Germline V gene sequence: CDR1 SGHTA, CDR2 FQGNSA. In nucleotides, the CDR3 is TGTGCCAGCAGCTTAGAAGGGACAGGTCCTGGGGTTGGGCAGTTCTTC. This codes for CASSLEGTGPGVGQFF. The full variable domain, in which reference TRBV7-2 and TRBJ2-1 provide the parts outside the CDR3, is GAGVSQSPSNKVTEKGKDVELRCDPISGHTALYWYRQSLGQGLEFLIYFQGNSAPDKSGLPSDRFSAERTGGSVSTLTIQRTQQEDSAVYLCASSLEGTGPGVGQFFGPGTRLTVL.

This clonotype has ten or more counts. The rearrangement joins TRBV29-1 to TRBJ1-2; 7 positions match TRBD1. Trimming removed 3 bases from V and 3 bases from J; junction bases left unmatched: 7. The CDR3 covers 14 residues. The germline V gene encodes CDR1 SQVTM and CDR2 ANQGSEA. CDR3 residues: CSVDQNTGDYGYTF. The CDR3 bases are TGCAGCGTTGACCAAAACACAGGGGACTATGGCTACACCTTC.

The sample holds a few counts of this clonotype. This sequence joins TRBV20-1 and TRBJ2-7; 7 positions match TRBD1. The V gene's germline CDR1 is DFQATT and CDR2 SNEGSKA (reference sequence). V dropped 0 bases and J dropped 3; count of bases not matched to a gene: 8. CDR3 length equals 15 residues. The CDR3 DNA reads TGCAGTGCTAGAGACTCGACAGGGACCAACTACGAGCAGTACTTC. Translation: CSARDSTGTNYEQYF.

Ten or more counts support this clonotype. This chain links TRBV13 with TRBJ2-7; D is undetermined. This CDR3 region has 15 residues. CDR1 is PRHDT, CDR2 FYEKMQ, per germline (reference sequence). Trimming left V 0 bases short and J 2 bases short, with 11 bases between. This CDR3 reads CASSLGGRTPYEQYF. The CDR3 nucleotides read TGTGCCAGCAGCTTAGGGGGCAGGACCCCCTACGAGCAGTACTTC.

This clonotype was seen ten or more times. This chain connects TRBV7-8 to TRBJ2-7; 10 nucleotides agree with TRBD2. Germline-derived CDR1 and CDR2 are SGHVS and FQNEAQ. This CDR3 has 17 amino acids. J gave up 2 bases and V 1 base, and 8 bases lay outside the gene matches. The CDR3 DNA sequence: TGTGCCAGCAGCTTAGGGGCTAGCGGGAGTATTACCTACGAGCAGTACTTC. The encoded protein is CASSLGASGSITYEQYF.

This clonotype was observed a handful of times. The CDR3 loop reads CASSLGASEQFF. Written as DNA, the CDR3 is TGTGCCAGCAGTTTAGGCGCTAGCGAGCAGTTCTTC. The chain employs TRBV12-3 or TRBV12-4 and TRBJ2-1, with D perhaps matching TRBD2 (5 bases). The CDR3 extends over 12 amino acids. V was shortened by 1 base and J by 10 bases, with 8 bases between the two germline ends.

This clonotype was seen only a few times. V usage is TRBV5-6 and J usage is TRBJ1-2, with D possibly TRBD1 on 6 matching bases. The CDR3 has 13 amino acids. Trimming removed 6 bases at V and 7 bases at J, with 16 bases between. Germline assignment: CDR1 SGHDT and CDR2 YYEEEE. CDR3 DNA: TGTGCCAGCACCTCCGACAGGCGGGGTGGCTACACCTTC. It translates to CASTSDRRGGYTF.

The chain has TRBV7-9 and TRBJ1-1, with TRBD1 matching 8 bases. The length of the CDR3 is 14 residues. Trimming at V came to 5 bases and at J to 8 bases, leaving 10 bases not matched to a gene. CDR1 SEHNR and CDR2 FQNEAQ come from the germline V gene (reference sequence). The CDR3 is CASSPGDRGLEAFF. The CDR3 DNA is TGTGCCAGCAGCCCAGGAGACAGGGGTCTCGAAGCTTTCTTT.

This clonotype was seen many times. V and J are TRBV6-6 and TRBJ1-2; a weak D match, TRBD1 (6 bases). CDR1 and CDR2 (germline): MNHNY, SVGAGI (reference sequence). Trimming shortened V by 6 bases and J by 5 bases, and 19 bases separated the two germline ends. This CDR3 spans 15 amino acids. CDR3 nucleotide sequence: TGTGCCAGCAGCACTTCCGCATCGGACAGATATGGCTACACCTTC. Translated: CASSTSASDRYGYTF.

The sample holds many counts of this clonotype. This chain connects TRBV20-1 to TRBJ1-1; 8 bases match TRBD1. CDR1 is DFQATT, CDR2 SNEGSKA, per germline (reference sequence). The CDR3 sequence is 14 residues long. V trimming: 3 bases; J trimming: 4 bases; junction bases outside the gene matches: 7. For the CDR3, the DNA is TGCAGTGCTAGGGCCCAGGGGGCTGGCACTGAAGCTTTCTTT. This encodes CSARAQGAGTEAFF.

Ten or more counts support this clonotype. This chain connects TRBV27 to TRBJ1-5, with 12 bases fitting TRBD1. The germline V gene has CDR1 MNHEY and CDR2 SMNVEV (reference sequence). The CDR3 runs to 15 residues. With 5 bases clipped from V and 6 bases from J, the junction kept 5 bases outside the gene matches. This chain's CDR3 is CASSPGDRGLQPQHF. CDR3 in DNA: TGTGCCAGCAGTCCGGGGGACAGGGGGCTTCAGCCCCAGCATTTT.

The chain links TRBV5-1 to TRBJ1-2; D possibly corresponds to TRBD1 (6 bases). Trimming cost V 6 bases and J 2 bases, with 17 bases left between them. The CDR3 contains 15 residues. The germline V gene has CDR1 SGHRS and CDR2 YFSETQ. The CDR3 nucleotides are TGCGCCAGCACCCGGGACACCAACTCCAACTATGGCTACACCTTC. Translation: CASTRDTNSNYGYTF.

This clonotype has ten or more counts. The V gene is TRBV6-4, the J gene TRBJ2-1; D might be TRBD1 (7 bases). This CDR3 contains 13 residues. V lost 10 bases to trimming and J lost 0 bases, with 10 bases between them. Germline CDR1 MRHNA, CDR2 SNTAGT. CDR3: CATQGGSYNEQFF. Here the CDR3 DNA reads TGTGCCACCCAGGGGGGCTCCTACAATGAGCAGTTCTTC.

The CDR3 sequence: CASSYDLGNTGELFF. The CDR3 coding sequence is TGTGCCAGCAGTTACGATCTGGGGAACACCGGGGAGCTGTTTTTT. The chain carries TRBV6-2 or TRBV6-3 and TRBJ2-2; D unclear. The CDR3 runs 15 residues. Trimming removed 2 bases at V and 1 base at J, with 8 bases between. CDR1 and CDR2 (germline): MNHEY, SVGEGT.

The table lists this clonotype with a few counts. The chain joins TRBV23-1 to TRBJ2-1, with D possibly being TRBD1 (5 bases). TRBV23-1 is identified as an open reading frame with a role that is uncertain. V was pared by 7 bases and J by 2 bases, with 9 bases between. The CDR3 is 13 amino acids. The DNA for the CDR3 is TGCGCCAGCACCTTGGGGCCCTACAATGAGCAGTTCTTC. It translates to CASTLGPYNEQFF.

The sample holds a few counts of this clonotype. The rearrangement joins TRBV11-2 to TRBJ1-1; D is uncertain. The CDR3 totals 14 residues. V was shortened by 0 bases and J by 7 bases, with 12 bases between the two germline ends. CDR1 is SGHAT, CDR2 FQNNGV, per germline. CDR3 DNA sequence: TGTGCCAGCAGCTTAGATCGTCGATCGAGTGAAGCTTTCTTT. It yields the protein CASSLDRRSSEAFF.

The chain couples TRBV20-1 to TRBJ1-6; the D gene is possibly TRBD1 (5 bases). V was clipped by 3 bases and J by 4 bases, with 13 bases between them. The CDR3 spans 15 residues. CDR1 is DFQATT and CDR2 is SNEGSKA in the germline V gene (reference sequence). CDR3 DNA: TGCAGTGCTAGCGACACTTGGGGGTATAATTCACCCCTCCACTTT. This encodes CSASDTWGYNSPLHF.